A selection of T cell receptor beta chains follows, all from one sample in a study of beta chain features in type 1 diabetes. Data came from immunoSEQ multiplex PCR; TCRdb stores just in-frame clones and leaves some out. Of 810,000 or so clones listed, about a sixth are singletons. Sequenced input: naive CD4+ T cells from blood. The receptors shown here come from a woman aged 18 to 35 in good health. The CDR3 runs from the conserved cysteine through the conserved F or W. A D gene is named only where the DNA matches it firmly. Some rows mark clone size as missing; the rest say once, few, many or name a class of expanded clone.

TRBJ1-5 TRBD1 TRBV6-6 once TGTGCCAGCAGTACCAATGGACAGGGAGGATTTTATTTT CASSTNGQGGFYF
TRBJ2-1 - TRBV27 - TGTGCCAGCAGTTTATTCCCCACCCCCCTAAATGAGCAGTTCTTC CASSLFPTPLNEQFF
TRBJ2-7 - TRBV6-6 few TGTGCCAGCAGTGGCCACAGTCCCGGGACGACCTACGAGCAGTACTTC CASSGHSPGTTYEQYF
TRBJ2-1 - TRBV9 few TGTGCCAGCAGCAAGGGGGGACCGAACTACAATGAGCAGTTCTTC CASSKGGPNYNEQFF
TRBJ1-1 - TRBV10-3 few TGTGCCATCAGTGAGGGGCAGGAGAATGAAGCTTTCTTT CAISEGQENEAFF
TRBJ2-3 - TRBV7-2 - TGTGCCAGCAGCTTAGCAGGTTCGGATACGCAGTATTTT CASSLAGSDTQYF
TRBJ2-1 - TRBV15 few TGTGCCACCAGCAGAGATTTGAGCGAGCAGTTCTTC CATSRDLSEQFF
TRBJ2-2 - TRBV7-8 few TGTGCCAGCAGCTTTCGACAGGCGGTCACCGGGGAGCTGTTTTTT CASSFRQAVTGELFF
TRBJ2-1 TRBD1 TRBV19 few TGTGCCAGTAGTCGGGACAGGGAGAGGGAGTTCTTC CASSRDREREFF
TRBJ2-2 - TRBV2 few TGTGCCAGCGGGGGCGGTGGGGAGCTGTTTTTT CASGGGGELFF
TRBJ1-5 TRBD1 TRBV27 few TGTGCCAGCAGTTTGACAGGGTTGGGCAATCAGCCCCAGCATTTT CASSLTGLGNQPQHF
TRBJ2-7 - TRBV6-6 few TGTGCCAGCAGTGGGGGACACCTCTACGAGCAGTACTTC CASSGGHLYEQYF
TRBJ2-7 - TRBV28 - TGTGCCAGCAGTTTGGGGGGCTGGTACGAGCAGTACTTC CASSLGGWYEQYF
TRBJ2-1 TRBD1 TRBV4-2 few TGTGCCAGCAGCCCTGGGACAGGGGGCCAGAAGAATGAGCAGTTCTTC CASSPGTGGQKNEQFF
TRBJ2-3 - TRBV18 few TGTGCCAGCTCACCATGGGGGTTAGGCACAGATACGCAGTATTTT CASSPWGLGTDTQYF
TRBJ2-5 TRBD1 TRBV5-1 few TGCGCCAGCAGCTCCGGGACAGGGGGGGCTGAGACCCAGTACTTC CASSSGTGGAETQYF
TRBJ2-1 TRBD2 TRBV28 - TGTGCCAGCAGTTTTGGCGGGAGTGGGAATGAGCAGTTCTTC CASSFGGSGNEQFF
TRBJ1-2 TRBD1 TRBV28 few TGTGCCAGCAGTAAGACAGGGGGCGCTGAGGGCTACACCTTC CASSKTGGAEGYTF
TRBJ2-5 TRBD2 TRBV5-4 few TGTGCCAGCAGCTTGGGACTAGCGGGGCCCCAAGAGACCCAGTACTTC CASSLGLAGPQETQYF
TRBJ2-7 TRBD1 TRBV19 - TGTGCCACCAGACAGGGGGGCCTCGAGCAGTACTTC CATRQGGLEQYF
TRBJ2-2 TRBD2 TRBV6-5 - TGTGCCAGCGGCAAGGGACTAGCGGGAGCCGGGGAGCTGTTTTTT CASGKGLAGAGELFF
TRBJ2-1 TRBD2 TRBV4-3 - TGCGCCAGCAGCCAAGAGGGAGGGCGGTACTACAATGAGCAGTTCTTC CASSQEGGRYYNEQFF
TRBJ2-2 TRBD1 TRBV27 few TGTGCCAGCAGTTTTGCAGGGGGCCTGTTATCGACCGGGGAGCTGTTTTTT CASSFAGGLLSTGELFF
TRBJ2-5 - TRBV2 few TGTGCCAGCAGCTGGGGGCAGGGCCAAGAGACCCAGTACTTC CASSWGQGQETQYF
TRBJ2-3 - TRBV28 - TGTGCCAGCAGTCTGGGTGCAGGCACAGATACGCAGTATTTT CASSLGAGTDTQYF
TRBJ1-2 - TRBV2 few TGTGCCAGCAGTGAAGGGTGGGTTGGCTACACCTTC CASSEGWVGYTF
TRBJ2-7 - TRBV14 few TGTGCCAGCAGCCAAGATACGTATTACGAGCAGTACTTC CASSQDTYYEQYF
TRBJ2-1 TRBD2 TRBV25-1 few TGTGCCAGCAGTGCTACTAGCGGGAGCGGCGATGAGCAGTTCTTC CASSATSGSGDEQFF
TRBJ2-3 - TRBV9 few TGTGCCAGCAGCGCGCAGGGGAGCTTACGCACAGATACGCAGTATTTT CASSAQGSLRTDTQYF
TRBJ1-2 TRBD1 TRBV14 - TGTGCCAGCAGCCCCCACAGGGGTCCATATGGCTACACCTTC CASSPHRGPYGYTF
TRBJ1-1 - TRBV29-1 - TGCAGCGTTGCGGGGTTGGCTAGGCGGACTGAAGCTTTCTTT CSVAGLARRTEAFF
TRBJ2-7 TRBD1 TRBV5-4 - TGTGCCAGCAGCTTGGGGCAGGGGGCTTACGAGCAGTACTTC CASSLGQGAYEQYF
TRBJ2-7 - TRBV15 - TGTGCCACCAGCAGAGCACCCGGGACTGCCTACGAGCAGTACTTC CATSRAPGTAYEQYF
TRBJ2-4 - TRBV18 few TGTGCCAGCTCACCCCGCGAGGGAGCCAAAAACATTCAGTACTTC CASSPREGAKNIQYF
TRBJ2-2 TRBD2 TRBV2 - TGTGCCAGCAGTAAAGGACTAGCTGGCACCGGGGAGCTGTTTTTT CASSKGLAGTGELFF
TRBJ1-3 - TRBV28 - TGTGCCAGCAGTTTCGGAGGAAACACCATATATTTT CASSFGGNTIYF
TRBJ2-6 TRBD1 TRBV18 few TGTGCCAGCTCACCACCGGGACAGGGGGACCGTTCTGGGGCCAACGTCCTGACTTTC CASSPPGQGDRSGANVLTF
TRBJ2-5 - TRBV9 - TGTGCCAGCAGCGTCCAAGTCGGCGTCGGGGAGACCCAGTACTTC CASSVQVGVGETQYF
TRBJ1-4 - TRBV27 few TGTGCCAGCGCTTCCGCGTTTAGAGGAAAACTGTTTTTT CASASAFRGKLFF
TRBJ2-5 TRBD2 TRBV19 - TGTGCCAGTAGTCGGACTAGCCGCCAAGAGACCCAGTACTTC CASSRTSRQETQYF